This T cell receptor beta chain was observed in a study of T-cell memory formation after mild COVID-19. General study points: Whether second-wave clones peaking at day 37 were SARS-CoV-2 specific went unconfirmed.

The V segment lost 4 bases and the J segment 7 bases; nucleotides outside the gene matches: 6. The CDR3 runs 15 residues. From germline, CDR1 is ENHRY and CDR2 SYGVKD. TCRdb reprocessed the 5' RACE reads with MiXCR, giving one entry per CDR3 protein. The sample shows more than 300,000 distinct CDR3 sequences, less than 25% of them seen only once. Notes on this clonotype: Its antigen is not known.

V and J are TRBV10-3 and TRBJ2-2, with TRBD1 matching 10 bases. Sequenced: PBMCs or a T cell subset sorted from them (not recorded which). The clonotype comes from a man between 18 and 35 years old who had mild COVID-19 (a few samples of this study predate the infection). Cell type and time point are not known. CDR3 bases: TGTGCCATCAGTGGACAGGGGGCTGGAAGCGGGGAGCTGTTTTTT. The encoded protein is CAISGQGAGSGELFF.